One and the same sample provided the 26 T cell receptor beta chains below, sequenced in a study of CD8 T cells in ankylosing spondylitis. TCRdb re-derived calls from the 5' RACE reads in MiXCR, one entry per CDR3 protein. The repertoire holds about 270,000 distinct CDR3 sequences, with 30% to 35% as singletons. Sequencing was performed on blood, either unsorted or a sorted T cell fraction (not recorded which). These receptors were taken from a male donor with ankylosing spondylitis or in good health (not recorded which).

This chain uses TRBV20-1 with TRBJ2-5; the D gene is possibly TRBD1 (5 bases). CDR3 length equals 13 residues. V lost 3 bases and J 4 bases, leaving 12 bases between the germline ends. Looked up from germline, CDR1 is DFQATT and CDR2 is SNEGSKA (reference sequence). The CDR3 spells CSARGAGIETQYF. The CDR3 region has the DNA TGCAGTGCTAGGGGTGCAGGGATAGAGACCCAGTACTTC.

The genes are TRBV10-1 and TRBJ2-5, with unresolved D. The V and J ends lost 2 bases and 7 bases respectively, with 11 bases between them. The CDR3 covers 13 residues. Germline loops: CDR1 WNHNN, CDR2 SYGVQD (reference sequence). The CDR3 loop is CASSERLDGTQYF. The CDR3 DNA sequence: TGCGCCAGCAGTGAGAGGCTAGATGGGACCCAGTACTTC.

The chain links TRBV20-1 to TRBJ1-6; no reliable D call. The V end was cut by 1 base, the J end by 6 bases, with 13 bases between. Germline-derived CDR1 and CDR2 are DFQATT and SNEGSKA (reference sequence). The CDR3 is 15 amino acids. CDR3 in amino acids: CSARVTGSPNSPLHF. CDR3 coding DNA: TGCAGTGCTAGAGTTACCGGGAGCCCTAATTCACCCCTCCACTTT.

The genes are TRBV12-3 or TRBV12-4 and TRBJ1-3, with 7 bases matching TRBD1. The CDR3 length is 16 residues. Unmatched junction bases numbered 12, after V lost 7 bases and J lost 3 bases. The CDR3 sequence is CASTEPGQPSGNTIYF. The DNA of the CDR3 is TGTGCCAGCACCGAACCGGGACAGCCTAGTGGAAACACCATATATTTT.

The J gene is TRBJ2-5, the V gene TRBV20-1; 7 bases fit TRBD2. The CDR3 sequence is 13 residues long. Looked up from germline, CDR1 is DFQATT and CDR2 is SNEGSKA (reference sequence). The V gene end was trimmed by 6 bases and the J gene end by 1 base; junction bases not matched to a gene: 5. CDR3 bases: TGCAGTGCGCAGCGGGGCACCCAAGAGACCCAGTACTTC. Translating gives CSAQRGTQETQYF.

CDR3 amino acids: CASSLGQVTNTEAFF. Here the CDR3 DNA reads TGTGCCAGCAGCCTCGGTCAGGTGACGAACACTGAAGCTTTCTTT. The chain is built from TRBV6-1 and TRBJ1-1; no firm D call. The length of the CDR3 is 15 residues. V was cut by 6 bases and J by 1 base, with 15 bases left in between. Germline assignment: CDR1 MNHNS and CDR2 SASEGT.

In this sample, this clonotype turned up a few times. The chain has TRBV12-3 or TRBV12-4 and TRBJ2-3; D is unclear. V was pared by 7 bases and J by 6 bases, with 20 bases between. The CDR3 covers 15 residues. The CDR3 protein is CASTTGWGSSDTQYF. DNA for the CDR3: TGTGCCAGCACCACCGGGTGGGGTAGCTCGGATACGCAGTATTTT.

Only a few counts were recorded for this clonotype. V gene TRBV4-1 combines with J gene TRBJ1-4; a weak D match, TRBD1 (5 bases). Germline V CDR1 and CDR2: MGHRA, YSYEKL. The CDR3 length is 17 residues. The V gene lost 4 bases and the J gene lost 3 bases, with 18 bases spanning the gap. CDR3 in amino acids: CASSPVWEQGANEKLFF. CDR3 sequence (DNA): TGCGCCAGCAGCCCAGTCTGGGAACAAGGGGCTAATGAAAAACTGTTTTTT.

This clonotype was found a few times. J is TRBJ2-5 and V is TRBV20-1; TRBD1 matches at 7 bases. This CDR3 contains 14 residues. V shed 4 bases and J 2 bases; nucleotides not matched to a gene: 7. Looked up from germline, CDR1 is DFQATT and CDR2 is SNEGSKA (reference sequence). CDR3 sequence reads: CSAKLTGLQETQYF. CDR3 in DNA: TGCAGTGCTAAACTGACAGGGCTACAAGAGACCCAGTACTTC.

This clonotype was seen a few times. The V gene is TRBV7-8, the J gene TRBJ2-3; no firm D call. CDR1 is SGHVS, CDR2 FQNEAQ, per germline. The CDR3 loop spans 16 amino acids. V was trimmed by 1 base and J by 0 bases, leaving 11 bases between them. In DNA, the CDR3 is TGTGCCAGCAGCTTAGGGGCAGGAACTAGCACAGATACGCAGTATTTT. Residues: CASSLGAGTSTDTQYF.

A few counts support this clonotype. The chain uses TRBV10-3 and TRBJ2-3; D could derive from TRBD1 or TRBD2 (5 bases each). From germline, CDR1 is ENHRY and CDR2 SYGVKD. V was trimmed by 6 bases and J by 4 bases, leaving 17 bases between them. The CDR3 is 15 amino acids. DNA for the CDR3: TGTGCCATCAGCGGACTTCGGAGAGGGGCAGATACGCAGTATTTT. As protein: CAISGLRRGADTQYF.

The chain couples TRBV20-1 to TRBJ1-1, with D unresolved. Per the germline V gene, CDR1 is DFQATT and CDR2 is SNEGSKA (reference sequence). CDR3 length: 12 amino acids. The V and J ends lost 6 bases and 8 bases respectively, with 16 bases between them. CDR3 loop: CSAERARVEAFF. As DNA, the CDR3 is TGCAGTGCGGAACGAGCCCGGGTGGAAGCTTTCTTT.

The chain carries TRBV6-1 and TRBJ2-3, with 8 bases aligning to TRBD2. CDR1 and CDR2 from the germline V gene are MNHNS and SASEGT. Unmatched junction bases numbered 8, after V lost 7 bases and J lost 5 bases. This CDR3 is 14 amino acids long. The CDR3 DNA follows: TGTGCCAGCACCCCCGGGGGGGCAGGAGATACGCAGTATTTT. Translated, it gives CASTPGGAGDTQYF.

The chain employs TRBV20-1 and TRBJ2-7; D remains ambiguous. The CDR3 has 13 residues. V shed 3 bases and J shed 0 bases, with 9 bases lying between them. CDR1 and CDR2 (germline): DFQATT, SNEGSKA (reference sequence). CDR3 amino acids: CSARGWFSYEQYF. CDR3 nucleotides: TGCAGTGCTAGGGGGTGGTTCTCCTACGAGCAGTACTTC.

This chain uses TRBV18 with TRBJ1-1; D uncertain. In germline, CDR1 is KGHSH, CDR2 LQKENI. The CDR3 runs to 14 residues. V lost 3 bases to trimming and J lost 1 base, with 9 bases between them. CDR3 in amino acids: CASSPLDSNTEAFF. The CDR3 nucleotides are TGTGCCAGCTCACCTTTAGACTCGAACACTGAAGCTTTCTTT.

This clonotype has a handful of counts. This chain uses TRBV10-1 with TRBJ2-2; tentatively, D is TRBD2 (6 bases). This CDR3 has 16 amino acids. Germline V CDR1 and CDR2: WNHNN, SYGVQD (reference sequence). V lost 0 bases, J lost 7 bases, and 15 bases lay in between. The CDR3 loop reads CASSESPGLDNGELFF. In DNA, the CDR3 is TGCGCCAGCAGTGAGTCACCGGGACTGGATAACGGGGAGCTGTTTTTT.

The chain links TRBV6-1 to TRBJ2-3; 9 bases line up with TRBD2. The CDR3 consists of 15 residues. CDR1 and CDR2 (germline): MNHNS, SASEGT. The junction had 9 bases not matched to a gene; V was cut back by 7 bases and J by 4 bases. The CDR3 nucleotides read TGTGCCAGCACCCCTGGCGGGGGGGTCGCAGATACGCAGTATTTT. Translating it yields CASTPGGGVADTQYF.

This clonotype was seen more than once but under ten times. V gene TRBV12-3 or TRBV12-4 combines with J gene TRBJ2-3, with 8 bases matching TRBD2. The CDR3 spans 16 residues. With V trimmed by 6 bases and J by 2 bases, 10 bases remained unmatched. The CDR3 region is CASRPLSGALTDTQYF. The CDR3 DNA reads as TGTGCCAGCAGACCCCTTAGCGGGGCCCTCACAGATACGCAGTATTTT.

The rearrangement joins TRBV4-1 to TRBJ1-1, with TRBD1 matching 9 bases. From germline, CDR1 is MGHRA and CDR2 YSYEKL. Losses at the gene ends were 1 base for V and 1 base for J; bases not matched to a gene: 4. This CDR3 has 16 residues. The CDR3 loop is CASSQVGTGRNTEAFF. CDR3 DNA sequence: TGCGCCAGCAGCCAAGTTGGGACAGGGAGGAACACTGAAGCTTTCTTT.

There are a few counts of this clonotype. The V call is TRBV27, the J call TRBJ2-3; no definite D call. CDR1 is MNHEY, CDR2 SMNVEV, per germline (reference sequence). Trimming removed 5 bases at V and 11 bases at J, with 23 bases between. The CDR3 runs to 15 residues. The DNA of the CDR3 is TGTGCCAGCAGTATACGGCCAGGCCTTCCGTGGGTGCAGTATTTT. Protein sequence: CASSIRPGLPWVQYF.

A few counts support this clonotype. The CDR3 DNA reads TGTGCCAGCAGCCCGGGGAGCTCCTACAATGAGCAGTTCTTC. Protein product: CASSPGSSYNEQFF. The chain uses TRBV11-1 and TRBJ2-1; TRBD2 might be the D (5 bases). Between the trimmed V and J ends, which lost 5 bases and 0 bases, there was a span of 8 bases. The germline CDR1 and CDR2 sequences are SGHAT and FQDESV (reference sequence). The CDR3 loop spans 14 amino acids. The complete variable domain, with remaining parts taken from reference TRBV11-1 and TRBJ2-1, reads EAEVAQSPRYKITEKSQAVAFWCDPISGHATLYWYRQILGQGPELLVQFQDESVVDDSQLPKDRFSAERLKGVDSTLKIQPAELGDSAMYLCASSPGSSYNEQFFGPGTRLTVL.

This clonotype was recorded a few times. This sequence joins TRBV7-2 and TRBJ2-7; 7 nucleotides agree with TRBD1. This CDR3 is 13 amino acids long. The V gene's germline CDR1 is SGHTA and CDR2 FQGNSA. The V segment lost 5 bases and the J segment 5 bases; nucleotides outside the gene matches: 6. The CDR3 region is CASSPRQGDEQYF. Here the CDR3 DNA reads TGTGCCAGCAGCCCCCGACAGGGTGACGAGCAGTACTTC.

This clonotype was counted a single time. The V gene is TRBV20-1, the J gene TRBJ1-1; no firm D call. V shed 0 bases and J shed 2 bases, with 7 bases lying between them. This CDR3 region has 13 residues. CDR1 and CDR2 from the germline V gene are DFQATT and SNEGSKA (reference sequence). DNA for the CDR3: TGCAGTGCTAGAGATTCCGGCAACACTGAAGCTTTCTTT. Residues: CSARDSGNTEAFF.

The CDR3 coding sequence is TGTGCCAGCAGTTCGGGACAGGGAAACACAGATACGCAGTATTTT. Protein sequence: CASSSGQGNTDTQYF. The rearrangement joins TRBV12-3 or TRBV12-4 to TRBJ2-3; TRBD1 matches at 9 bases. J was trimmed by 2 bases and V by 4 bases; bases with no gene match: 4. The CDR3 covers 15 residues.

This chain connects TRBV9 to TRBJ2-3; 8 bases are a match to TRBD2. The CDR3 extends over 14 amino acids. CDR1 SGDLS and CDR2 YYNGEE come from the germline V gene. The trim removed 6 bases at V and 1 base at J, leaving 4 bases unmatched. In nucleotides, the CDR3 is TGTGCCAGCACTCCGGGGGGGGGCACAGATACGCAGTATTTT. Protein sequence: CASTPGGGTDTQYF.

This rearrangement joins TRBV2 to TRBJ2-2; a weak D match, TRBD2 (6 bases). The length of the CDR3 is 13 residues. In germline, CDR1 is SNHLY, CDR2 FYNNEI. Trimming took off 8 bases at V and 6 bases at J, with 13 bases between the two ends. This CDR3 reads CASGGLIAGELFF. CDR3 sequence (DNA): TGTGCCAGCGGGGGACTGATTGCCGGGGAGCTGTTTTTT. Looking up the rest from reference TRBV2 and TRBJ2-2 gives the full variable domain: EPEVTQTPSHQVTQMGQEVILRCVPISNHLYFYWYRQILGQKVEFLVSFYNNEISEKSEIFDDQFSVERPDGSNFTLKIRSTKLEDSAMYFCASGGLIAGELFFGEGSRLTVL.